Following are 24 T cell receptor beta chains from one sample sequenced in a study of molecular identifiers for immune sequencing clone quantification. MiXCR, run by TCRdb on the PCR reads, gives a single entry per CDR3 protein. The sample lists under 350,000 distinct CDR3 sequences, about a quarter occurring once. Sequencing was carried out using naive CD8+ T cells from blood, with Jurkat cell RNA spiked in. As for subset: FACS-sorted CD8+CD4-CCR7+CD45RA+ naive T cells. The receptor set was obtained from a human donor in good health. Some libraries in this study had Jurkat cell RNA spiked in.

Note on this clonotype: With a much larger clone just one base away, this may be a read error. The CDR3 carries no conserved terminal phenylalanine or tryptophan, so it likely arises from a read error. The V and J genes are TRBV6-5 and TRBJ1-2; no clear D. The CDR3 contains 13 residues. The germline V and J ends were trimmed by 4 bases and 0 bases, with 6 bases remaining between them. CDR1 MNHEY and CDR2 SVGAGI come from the germline V gene. The CDR3 region is CASSLHSNYGYTL. CDR3 DNA sequence: TGTGCCAGCAGTTTACATTCTAACTATGGCTACACCCTC.

This clonotype has just a few counts. The chain employs TRBV14 and TRBJ1-4; TRBD1 matches at 9 bases. The length of the CDR3 is 17 residues. V lost 0 bases, J lost 7 bases, and 9 bases stayed unmatched. Germline CDR1 SGHDN, CDR2 FVKESK. CDR3 residues: CASSQEPSQGATEKLFF. As DNA, the CDR3 is TGTGCCAGCAGCCAAGAACCCTCACAGGGGGCGACTGAAAAACTGTTTTTT. Based on the CDR3 plus reference TRBV14 and TRBJ1-4, the full variable domain is EAGVTQFPSHSVIEKGQTVTLRCDPISGHDNLYWYRRVMGKEIKFLLHFVKESKQDESGMPNNRFLAERTGGTYSTLKVQPAELEDSGVYFCASSQEPSQGATEKLFFGSGTQLSVL.

In this sample, this clonotype turned up many times. The chain uses TRBV6-1 and TRBJ1-1; no reliable D call. The CDR3 spans 13 residues. Per germline, CDR1 MNHNS and CDR2 SASEGT. The germline V and J ends were trimmed by 4 bases and 6 bases, with 12 bases remaining between them. CDR3 DNA: TGTGCCAGCAGTGTCTTTTTTGGCGCTGAAGCTTTCTTT. Amino acid sequence: CASSVFFGAEAFF.

This clonotype was detected ten times or more. This CDR3 reads CASSPTGHEQYF. In nucleotides, the CDR3 is TGTGCCAGCAGTCCGACAGGGCACGAGCAGTACTTC. The rearrangement joins TRBV7-2 to TRBJ2-7; 7 positions match TRBD1. The V gene end was trimmed by 6 bases and the J gene end by 5 bases; junction bases not matched to a gene: 4. The CDR3 runs 12 residues. Germline loops: CDR1 SGHTA, CDR2 FQGNSA.

This chain connects TRBV7-9 to TRBJ2-5; perhaps TRBD2 as D (5 bases). The germline gives CDR1 SEHNR, CDR2 FQNEAQ (reference sequence). The CDR3 length is 15 residues. The V end lost 5 bases, the J end lost 2 bases, and 15 bases lay between the germline ends. The CDR3 protein is CASSARLGRQETQYF. CDR3 sequence (DNA): TGTGCCAGCAGCGCCCGCCTGGGGAGACAAGAGACCCAGTACTTC.

The rearrangement uses TRBV29-1 and TRBJ1-2; 7 bases agree with TRBD1. The CDR3 has 13 amino acids. Trimming took 4 bases from V and 6 from J; bases not matched to a gene: 8. Germline values: CDR1 SQVTM, CDR2 ANQGSEA. CDR3 loop: CSVAPRGGDGYTF. CDR3 DNA sequence: TGCAGCGTTGCCCCCCGAGGGGGCGATGGCTACACCTTC.

Only a few counts were recorded for this clonotype. The genes are TRBV4-2 and TRBJ2-1; D unclear. Per the germline V gene, CDR1 is LGHNA and CDR2 is YNFKEQ. The CDR3 extends over 14 amino acids. V was shortened by 0 bases and J by 6 bases, with 9 bases between the two germline ends. CDR3 region: CASSQDQVGNEQFF. The CDR3 DNA reads TGTGCCAGCAGCCAAGATCAAGTGGGCAATGAGCAGTTCTTC.

The chain combines TRBV7-2 with TRBJ2-1; D is undetermined. V was pared by 7 bases and J by 2 bases, with 9 bases between. Germline CDR1 reads SGHTA; CDR2 reads FQGNSA. This CDR3 is 13 amino acids long. The CDR3 DNA is TGTGCCAGCATCACCCCCCCCTACAATGAGCAGTTCTTC. Translated, it gives CASITPPYNEQFF.

This clonotype has only a few counts. The chain combines TRBV30 with TRBJ1-1; weak D call: TRBD1 (6 bases). The germline V gene has CDR1 GTSNPN and CDR2 SVGIG (reference sequence). V shed 5 bases and J shed 0 bases, with 13 bases lying between them. The CDR3 totals 14 residues. The CDR3 sequence: CAWADSRMNTEAFF. As DNA, the CDR3 is TGTGCCTGGGCGGACAGCAGAATGAACACTGAAGCTTTCTTT.

This clonotype was observed a few times. This chain joins TRBV25-1 and TRBJ1-1; no firm D call. Per the germline V gene, CDR1 is MGHDK and CDR2 is SYGVNS. There are 15 residues in the CDR3. Trimming took 2 bases from V and 2 from J, leaving 12 bases between them. The CDR3 coding sequence is TGTGCCAGCAGTGAAGTCCTAGGAGAAAACACTGAAGCTTTCTTT. This encodes CASSEVLGENTEAFF.

Points on this clonotype: One junction end does not reproduce the germline sequence, and a read error may be involved. This chain uses TRBV4-3 with TRBJ2-7; possible D gene TRBD2, 6 bases. Germline CDR1 LGHNA, CDR2 YSLEER. The CDR3 is made up of 12 amino acids. The CDR3 sequence: CAAGGVSYAQYF. The CDR3 DNA reads as TGCGCCGCCGGCGGGGTCTCCTACGCGCAGTACTTC.

This clonotype turned up a few times. The rearrangement joins TRBV27 to TRBJ2-7, with 10 bases matching TRBD1. Trimming took 5 bases from V and 7 from J; bases not matched to a gene: 8. Looked up from germline, CDR1 is MNHEY and CDR2 is SMNVEV (reference sequence). This CDR3 spans 14 amino acids. The CDR3 sequence is CASSPSGQGMEQYF. The CDR3 coding sequence is TGTGCCAGCAGTCCCTCGGGACAGGGGATGGAGCAGTACTTC.

This clonotype was recorded at least ten times. CDR3 amino acids: CASSWVQGYEQYF. The CDR3 nucleotides read TGTGCCAGCTCCTGGGTCCAGGGCTACGAGCAGTACTTC. The V call is TRBV5-6, the J call TRBJ2-7; D is perhaps TRBD1 (5 bases). CDR1 and CDR2 from the germline V gene are SGHDT and YYEEEE. This CDR3 is 13 amino acids long. With 7 bases removed from V and 3 bases from J, the gap between germline ends came to 14 bases.

This clonotype was counted ten times or more. The chain links TRBV28 to TRBJ1-5; D gene unclear. Germline V CDR1 and CDR2: MDHEN, SYDVKM. This CDR3 comprises 15 residues. Trimming stripped 5 bases from V and 1 base from J, with 12 bases between. The CDR3: CASSADLNSNQPQHF. As DNA, the CDR3 is TGTGCCAGCAGTGCCGACCTGAACAGCAATCAGCCCCAGCATTTT.

Note on this clonotype: This could be a read error, since a much larger clone is one nucleotide away. The CDR3 does not end in the conserved phenylalanine or tryptophan, so this is likely a read error. The CDR3 protein is CASSYGTRCNEQFI. CDR3 sequence (DNA): TGTGCCAGCAGTTACGGGACACGGTGCAATGAGCAGTTCATC. The chain combines TRBV6-2 or TRBV6-3 with TRBJ2-1; a possible D gene is TRBD1 (6 bases). The ends were cut back, 2 bases at V and 6 bases at J, with 11 bases in the middle. CDR3 size: 14 residues. Germline values: CDR1 MNHEY, CDR2 SVGEGT.

Many counts were recorded for this clonotype. V and J are TRBV28 and TRBJ2-7; no firm D call. This CDR3 has 14 amino acids. Germline V lookup: CDR1 MDHEN, CDR2 SYDVKM. With 8 bases removed from V and 0 bases from J, the gap between germline ends came to 14 bases. This chain's CDR3 is CASQVSLSSYEQYF. CDR3 sequence (DNA): TGTGCCAGCCAAGTTTCCCTAAGCTCCTACGAGCAGTACTTC.

This clonotype was counted a few times. V is TRBV7-9 and J is TRBJ2-3; no definite D call. CDR1 SEHNR and CDR2 FQNEAQ come from the germline V gene (reference sequence). The CDR3 has 16 amino acids. V lost 1 base and J 6 bases, leaving 17 bases between the germline ends. CDR3 residues: CASSLDSSPWLDTQYF. The DNA of the CDR3 is TGTGCCAGCAGCTTAGATTCGAGTCCTTGGTTGGATACGCAGTATTTT.

This clonotype was counted many times. CDR3 nucleotide sequence: TGTGCCAGCAGCTTAAGCAGCGGGGGGCCCTTACCCTACGAGCAGTACTTC. Translated: CASSLSSGGPLPYEQYF. V and J are TRBV7-2 and TRBJ2-7; TRBD2 matches at 9 bases. V lost 2 bases and J lost 2; bases outside the gene matches: 10. The length of the CDR3 is 17 residues. Germline V gene data show CDR1 as SGHTA and CDR2 as FQGNSA.

Concerning this clonotype itself: The germline gene is not matched at one end of the junction; a read error may be the cause. V and J are TRBV4-1 and TRBJ2-1; 12 bases match TRBD2. Germline values: CDR1 MGHRA, CDR2 YSYEKL. The CDR3 runs 15 residues. This CDR3 is CASSQGLAGANERFF. As DNA, the CDR3 is TGCGCCAGCAGCCAAGGACTAGCGGGGGCCAATGAGCGGTTCTTC.

This clonotype was detected ten times or more. The CDR3 sequence is CSAKDRGRVEQYF. Here the CDR3 DNA reads TGCAGTGCAAAGGACAGGGGGCGGGTCGAGCAGTACTTC. The J gene is TRBJ2-7, the V gene TRBV20-1; 11 nucleotides line up with TRBD1. J lost 6 bases, V lost 6 bases, and 7 bases had no gene match. CDR3 size: 13 residues. From germline, CDR1 is DFQATT and CDR2 SNEGSKA (reference sequence).

This clonotype was observed a few times. The V call is TRBV7-3, the J call TRBJ2-5; 9 bases match TRBD2. There are 15 residues in the CDR3. Germline CDR1 reads SGHTA; CDR2 reads FQGTGA. J gave up 4 bases and V 2 bases, and 5 bases lay outside the gene matches. DNA for the CDR3: TGTGCCAGCAGCTTACTAGCGGGGTCCGGAGAGACCCAGTACTTC. Its protein is CASSLLAGSGETQYF.

The chain is built from TRBV27 and TRBJ2-1, with D uncertain. The germline CDR1 and CDR2 sequences are MNHEY and SMNVEV (reference sequence). Trimming shortened V by 2 bases and J by 6 bases, and 8 bases separated the two germline ends. The CDR3 runs 13 residues. Written as DNA, the CDR3 is TGTGCCAGCAGTTTACTCCCCGTCAATGAGCAGTTCTTC. Its translation: CASSLLPVNEQFF.

This clonotype was counted many times. J is TRBJ1-5 and V is TRBV28; D perhaps matches TRBD1 (6 bases). Per the germline V gene, CDR1 is MDHEN and CDR2 is SYDVKM. Trimming pared 3 bases from V and 7 bases from J, leaving 19 bases between. The CDR3 covers 16 residues. The CDR3 loop reads CASSLGTTVAGQPQHF. CDR3 sequence (DNA): TGTGCCAGCAGTTTGGGGACAACCGTAGCAGGGCAGCCCCAGCATTTT.

This clonotype has more than one count but fewer than ten. The chain recombines TRBV4-1 with TRBJ2-3; D is unclear. The CDR3 contains 17 residues. The ends were cut back, 1 base at V and 2 bases at J, with 16 bases in the middle. Germline V CDR1 and CDR2: MGHRA, YSYEKL. DNA of the CDR3: TGCGCCAGCAGCCAAGTGGGCCTACCCCGGGCCACAGATACGCAGTATTTT. Translating it yields CASSQVGLPRATDTQYF.